The TCR beta chain under discussion was sequenced for a study of cytomegalovirus exposure and HLA in healthy donors. Study context: There were fewer than 130 million unique TCR beta sequences, drawn from some 180 million T cells, in an earlier analysis.

General study findings and limits: High specificity and sensitivity for cytomegalovirus status were reported for the classifier. Earlier analysis found most TCR beta V segments productive about 90% or about 30% of the time.

The PCR contained 60 Vbeta and 13 Jbeta primers. The assay was immunoSEQ multiplex PCR, and TCRdb's table has in-frame clones only and misses some. The sample holds about 200,000 clones, about 78% seen once. This CDR3 contains 15 residues. Germline V gene data show CDR1 as MNHEY and CDR2 as SVGAGI. V was pared by 2 bases and J by 9 bases, with 8 bases of the junction left unmatched. For this clone: Its antigen remains unidentified.

This TCR came from a male donor in good health and CMV-seronegative. The sequenced sample consisted of PBMCs. The chain employs TRBV6-5 and TRBJ2-5; 11 nucleotides align to TRBD2. In DNA, the CDR3 is TGTGCCAGCAGTTACGGGACTAGCGGTCCCGTGTCCCAGTACTTC. It specifies CASSYGTSGPVSQYF.